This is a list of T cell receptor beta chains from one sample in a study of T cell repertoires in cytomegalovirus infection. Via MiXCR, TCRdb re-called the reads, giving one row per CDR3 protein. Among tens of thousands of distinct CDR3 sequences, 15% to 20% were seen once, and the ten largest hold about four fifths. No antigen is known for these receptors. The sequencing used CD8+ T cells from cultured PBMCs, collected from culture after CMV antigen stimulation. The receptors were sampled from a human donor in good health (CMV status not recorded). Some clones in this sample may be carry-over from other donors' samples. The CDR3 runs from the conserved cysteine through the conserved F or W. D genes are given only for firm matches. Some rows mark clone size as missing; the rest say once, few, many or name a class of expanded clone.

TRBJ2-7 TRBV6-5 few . CASSYPRDGSSYEQYF TGTGCCAGCAGTTACCCAAGGGACGGAAGCTCCTACGAGCAGTACTTC
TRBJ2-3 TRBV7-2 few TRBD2 CASSLEFGLAGGPSTDTQYF TGTGCCAGCAGCTTAGAGTTCGGACTAGCGGGGGGCCCCAGCACAGATACGCAGTATTTT
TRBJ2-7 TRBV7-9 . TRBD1 CASSPETGGAAEQYF TGTGCCAGCAGCCCAGAGACAGGGGGCGCCGCCGAGCAGTACTTC
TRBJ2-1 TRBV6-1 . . CASSGQSDEQFF TGTGCCAGCAGTGGACAGTCGGATGAGCAGTTCTTC
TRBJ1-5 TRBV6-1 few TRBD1 CASSEMDRVDQPQHF TGTGCCAGCAGCGAGATGGACAGGGTGGATCAGCCCCAGCATTTT
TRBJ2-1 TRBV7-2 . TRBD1 CASSSDRAVYNEQFF TGTGCCAGCAGCTCGGACAGGGCAGTATACAATGAGCAGTTCTTC
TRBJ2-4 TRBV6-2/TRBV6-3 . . CASSSAADANIQYF TGTGCCAGCAGCTCGGCAGCGGACGCAAACATTCAGTACTTC
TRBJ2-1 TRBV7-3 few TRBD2 CASSFLAGGGDEQFF TGTGCCAGCAGCTTTCTAGCGGGGGGAGGGGATGAGCAGTTCTTC
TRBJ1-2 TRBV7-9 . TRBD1 CASSPPGQGNYGYTF TGTGCCAGCAGCCCCCCCGGACAGGGGAACTATGGCTACACCTTC
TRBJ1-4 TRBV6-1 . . CASSDNPTNEKLFF TGTGCCAGCAGTGATAACCCAACTAATGAAAAACTGTTTTTT
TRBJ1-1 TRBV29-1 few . CSVEGETTMHTEAFF TGCAGCGTTGAAGGGGAGACGACAATGCACACTGAAGCTTTCTTT
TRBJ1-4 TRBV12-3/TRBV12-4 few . CASSFRPLRGEKLFF TGTGCCAGCAGTTTCCGACCCCTTAGGGGTGAAAAACTGTTTTTT
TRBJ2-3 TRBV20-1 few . CSASIGGRADTQYF TGCAGTGCTAGTATTGGAGGACGAGCAGATACGCAGTATTTT
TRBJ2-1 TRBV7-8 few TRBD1 CASSQGQGNEQFF TGTGCCAGCAGCCAGGGACAGGGCAATGAGCAGTTCTTC
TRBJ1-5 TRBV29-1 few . CSVADGVYSNQPQHF TGCAGCGTTGCAGACGGGGTTTATAGCAATCAGCCCCAGCATTTT
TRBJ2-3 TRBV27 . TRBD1 CASSRRQGPPPYTQYF TGTGCCAGCAGCCGACGACAGGGCCCCCCCCCATATACGCAGTATTTT
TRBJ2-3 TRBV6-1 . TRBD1 CASSEGTGGDTQYF TGTGCCAGCAGTGAAGGGACAGGGGGCGATACGCAGTATTTT
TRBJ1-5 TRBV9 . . CASSVNSNSNQPQHF TGTGCCAGCAGTGTAAACAGTAATAGCAATCAGCCCCAGCATTTT
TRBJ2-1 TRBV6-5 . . CASSEKQPQFF TGTGCCAGCAGTGAAAAACAACCGCAGTTCTTC
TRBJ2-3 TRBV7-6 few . CASSSGQGMPDTQYF TGTGCCAGCAGCTCTGGGCAGGGAATGCCAGATACGCAGTATTTT
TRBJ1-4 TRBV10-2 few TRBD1 CASTEGQNEKLFF TGCGCCAGCACCGAGGGACAGAATGAAAAACTGTTTTTT
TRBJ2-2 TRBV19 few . CAMQGHGDTGELFF TGTGCCATGCAGGGACACGGAGACACCGGGGAGCTGTTTTTT
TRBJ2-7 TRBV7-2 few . CASSSRGVSYEQYF TGCGCCAGCAGCTCAAGAGGGGTCTCCTACGAGCAGTACTTC
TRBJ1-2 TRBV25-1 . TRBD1 CASTRTGTGGGYTF TGTGCCTCGACCCGCACCGGGACAGGAGGGGGCTACACCTTC
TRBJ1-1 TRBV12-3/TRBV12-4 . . CASSFKGRNTEAFF TGTGCCAGCAGTTTCAAGGGTCGGAACACTGAAGCTTTCTTT
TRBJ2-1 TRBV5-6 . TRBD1 CASSLPGQGTNEQFF TGTGCCAGCAGTCTTCCGGGACAGGGAACCAATGAGCAGTTCTTC
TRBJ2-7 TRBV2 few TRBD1 CASSGPGTGSYEQYF TGTGCCAGCAGTGGCCCCGGGACAGGGTCCTACGAGCAGTACTTC
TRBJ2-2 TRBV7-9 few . CASSPQEGYTGELFF TGTGCCAGCAGCCCCCAGGAGGGTTACACCGGGGAGCTGTTTTTT
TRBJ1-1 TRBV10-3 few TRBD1 CAIRNRDRSLEAFF TGTGCCATCAGGAACCGGGACAGGAGTTTAGAAGCTTTCTTT
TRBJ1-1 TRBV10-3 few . CAISETGQTSNTEAFF TGTGCCATCAGTGAGACCGGACAGACCTCAAACACTGAAGCTTTCTTT
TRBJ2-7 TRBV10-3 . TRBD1 CAISGTGGFYEQYF TGTGCCATCAGTGGGACAGGGGGCTTTTACGAGCAGTACTTC
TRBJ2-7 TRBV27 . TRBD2 CASSLGLAYEQYF TGTGCCAGCAGTCTGGGACTAGCTTACGAGCAGTACTTC
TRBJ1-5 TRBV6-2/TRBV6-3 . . CASSYSLGQLNQPQHF TGTGCCAGCAGTTATTCCCTGGGGCAGCTCAATCAGCCCCAGCATTTT
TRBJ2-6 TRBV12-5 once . CASGLTVSGANVLTF TGTGCTAGTGGTTTGACTGTCTCTGGGGCCAACGTCCTGACTTTC
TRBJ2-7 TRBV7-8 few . CASSFSGTAYSYEQYF TGTGCCAGCAGCTTTTCCGGGACTGCCTACTCCTACGAGCAGTACTTC
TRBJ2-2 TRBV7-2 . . CASSLSVGTLNTGELFF TGTGCCAGCAGCTTAAGCGTCGGGACATTGAACACCGGGGAGCTGTTTTTT
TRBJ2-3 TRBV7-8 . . CASSLGRSLPVTDTQYF TGTGCCAGCAGCTTAGGCCGTTCCCTACCGGTAACAGATACGCAGTATTTT
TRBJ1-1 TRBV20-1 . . CRFGTGNTEAFF TGCAGGTTCGGGACGGGGAACACTGAAGCTTTCTTT
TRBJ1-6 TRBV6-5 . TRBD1 CASSYETGNNSPLHF TGTGCCAGCAGTTACGAGACAGGGAATAATTCACCCCTCCACTTT
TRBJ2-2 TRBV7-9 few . CASWDSGYTGELFF TGTGCCAGCTGGGATAGCGGATACACCGGGGAGCTGTTTTTT
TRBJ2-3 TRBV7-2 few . CASSSEISRWEPDTQYF TGTGCCAGCAGCTCCGAAATCTCGCGGTGGGAACCAGATACGCAGTATTTT
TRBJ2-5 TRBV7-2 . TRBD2 CASSLDRWTSGGKTQYF TGTGCCAGCAGCTTAGATAGGTGGACTAGCGGGGGCAAGACCCAGTACTTC